In its sample, the clone carrying this T cell receptor (beta chain) was seen a few times. This record comes from a study of blood T cell repertoires in COVID-19. This CDR3 is 12 amino acids long. Germline V lookup: CDR1 SGDLS, CDR2 YYNGEE. Trimming removed 0 bases from V and 4 bases from J, with 2 bases in between. The protocol was immunoSEQ multiplex PCR, while the TCRdb copy is restricted to in-frame clones and leaves out a portion. This repertoire shows about 330,000 clones, under 95% found once; its top ten account for about a fifth. The chain recombines TRBV9 with TRBJ1-3; unclear D gene. The sequence was obtained from a woman younger than 45 who had recovered from COVID-19. The sequencing input was PBMCs or T cells enriched from blood (not recorded which). CDR3 sequence: CASSVAGNTIYF. DNA for the CDR3: TGTGCCAGCAGCGTAGCGGGAAACACCATATATTTT.